The 23 T cell receptor beta chains below were found in one sample sequenced in a study of shared clonotypes between healthy human individuals. It was CD45RO-negative cells, positively selected for CCR7, that made up naive CD8 cells, with terminally differentiated effector memory CD45RA+ cells excluded. The method was immunoSEQ multiplex PCR; TCRdb's version includes in-frame clones alone and lacks a portion of them. The sample lists just over 2,000,000 clones, just under 95% occurring once. Input material: naive CD8+ T cells sorted from blood. The source of these receptors is a man aged 18 to 30 in good health.

A word on this clone: Additional DNA sequences in this sample encode the identical CDR3. The chain couples TRBV6-5 to TRBJ2-7; 7 bases are a match to TRBD2. Germline V gene data show CDR1 as MNHEY and CDR2 as SVGAGI. The V and J ends lost 8 bases and 3 bases, in that order; junction bases with no gene match: 4. The CDR3 is 12 amino acids. The CDR3 DNA reads as TGTGCCAGCTCTTCGGGGGGCTACGAGCAGTACTTC. Translation: CASSSGGYEQYF.

The J gene is TRBJ2-1, the V gene TRBV6-1, with D perhaps TRBD1 (5 bases). The CDR3 totals 14 residues. CDR1 is MNHNS and CDR2 is SASEGT in the germline V gene. Trimming shortened V by 1 base and J by 5 bases, and 9 bases separated the two germline ends. This CDR3 is CASSEDRRDNEQFF. The CDR3 nucleotides read TGTGCCAGCAGTGAAGACAGGCGCGACAATGAGCAGTTCTTC.

This rearrangement joins TRBV7-9 to TRBJ2-3, with D maybe TRBD1 (5 bases). The CDR3 has 15 residues. CDR1 SEHNR and CDR2 FQNEAQ come from the germline V gene (reference sequence). The V end lost 3 bases, the J end lost 0 bases, and 10 bases lay between the germline ends. CDR3 DNA: TGTGCCAGCAGCTTGACAGATACTAGCACAGATACGCAGTATTTT. This codes for CASSLTDTSTDTQYF.

To note about this clone: Other DNA sequences in this sample translate to the same CDR3. The chain combines TRBV30 with TRBJ2-7; the D gene is possibly TRBD1 (5 bases). This CDR3 contains 13 residues. Trimming stripped 0 bases from V and 4 bases from J, with 10 bases between. Germline CDR1 and CDR2: GTSNPN and SVGIG (reference sequence). The CDR3 sequence: CAWSVGRVYEQYF. The CDR3 bases are TGTGCCTGGAGTGTCGGCAGGGTATACGAGCAGTACTTC.

V and J are TRBV9 and TRBJ2-1, with 7 positions matching TRBD2. The CDR3 totals 18 residues. The ends lost 0 bases at V and 4 bases at J; junction bases unmatched: 13. The germline gives CDR1 SGDLS, CDR2 YYNGEE. CDR3 coding DNA: TGTGCCAGCAGCGTAGAGTCCCCTTGGCGGGAGCCGTACAATGAGCAGTTCTTC. Amino acids: CASSVESPWREPYNEQFF.

This clone has only a few counts. CDR3 residues: CASSFAGTDTEAFF. The DNA for the CDR3 is TGCGCCAGCAGCTTCGCAGGGACAGACACTGAAGCTTTCTTT. This rearrangement joins TRBV5-1 to TRBJ1-1; 7 positions agree with TRBD1. CDR1 and CDR2 (germline): SGHRS, YFSETQ. V gave up 2 bases and J gave up 3 bases; unmatched junction bases: 4. This CDR3 has 14 amino acids.

This rearrangement joins TRBV15 to TRBJ2-7, with D perhaps TRBD2 (6 bases). The CDR3 length is 14 residues. V gave up 1 base and J gave up 5 bases, with 12 bases separating them. Germline CDR1 is LNHNV and CDR2 is YYDKDF (reference sequence). CDR3: CATSRGGESHEQYF. The CDR3, as DNA: TGTGCCACCAGCAGAGGGGGGGAGTCCCACGAGCAGTACTTC. Combining the CDR3 with reference TRBV15 and TRBJ2-7 gives the whole variable domain DAMVIQNPRYQVTQFGKPVTLSCSQTLNHNVMYWYQQKSSQAPKLLFHYYDKDFNNEADTPDNFQSRRPNTSFCFLDIRSPGLGDTAMYLCATSRGGESHEQYFGPGTRLTVT.

V and J are TRBV11-2 and TRBJ2-3; TRBD2 matches at 9 bases. V lost 6 bases, J lost 4 bases, and 11 bases stayed unmatched. The CDR3 is made up of 16 amino acids. Germline loops: CDR1 SGHAT, CDR2 FQNNGV. CDR3 sequence (DNA): TGTGCCAGCAGTCGTGATCGCGGGAGGGCCGCAGATACGCAGTATTTT. Its translation is CASSRDRGRAADTQYF. Complete variable domain (other parts from reference TRBV11-2 and TRBJ2-3): EAGVAQSPRYKIIEKRQSVAFWCNPISGHATLYWYQQILGQGPKLLIQFQNNGVVDDSQLPKDRFSAERLKGVDSTLKIQPAKLEDSAVYLCASSRDRGRAADTQYFGPGTRLTVL.

The rearrangement links TRBV5-6 to TRBJ2-5; 9 bases align to TRBD2. The CDR3 consists of 16 residues. V lost 4 bases and J lost 4; bases outside the gene matches: 11. Germline CDR1 SGHDT, CDR2 YYEEEE. The CDR3 DNA sequence: TGTGCCAGCAGCCCTAGCGGGGATTCCTTCCGAGAGACCCAGTACTTC. Translated: CASSPSGDSFRETQYF.

The chain recombines TRBV4-1 with TRBJ2-4, with D perhaps matching TRBD2 (5 bases). The CDR3 loop spans 14 amino acids. V lost 6 bases, J lost 8 bases, and 17 bases lay in between. Germline loops: CDR1 MGHRA, CDR2 YSYEKL. CDR3 in amino acids: CASSIHTSGDIQYF. In nucleotides, the CDR3 is TGCGCCAGCAGTATCCATACCTCCGGGGACATTCAGTACTTC.

CDR3 bases: TGCGCCAGCAGCCAAGATGCGGGCTCTGGGGCCAACGTCCTGACTTTC. It specifies CASSQDAGSGANVLTF. The chain joins TRBV4-3 to TRBJ2-6, with D perhaps matching TRBD2 (5 bases). The V end lost 0 bases, the J end lost 0 bases, and 6 bases lay between the germline ends. CDR3 length: 16 residues. Germline lookup yields CDR1 LGHNA and CDR2 YSLEER.

V usage is TRBV13 and J usage is TRBJ2-5, with no clear D. Per germline, CDR1 PRHDT and CDR2 FYEKMQ (reference sequence). Trimming shortened V by 3 bases and J by 2 bases, and 13 bases separated the two germline ends. The CDR3 is 15 amino acids. CDR3 nucleotide sequence: TGTGCCAGCAGCTTCAACAGCCCTATTCAAGAGACCCAGTACTTC. This encodes CASSFNSPIQETQYF.

This chain uses TRBV7-8 with TRBJ1-3; D perhaps matches TRBD1 (5 bases). Germline lookup yields CDR1 SGHVS and CDR2 FQNEAQ. The V end was cut by 1 base, the J end by 1 base, with 11 bases between. The CDR3 covers 16 residues. CDR3 sequence reads: CASSLGVGQSGNTIYF. The CDR3 bases are TGTGCCAGCAGCTTAGGTGTGGGGCAGTCTGGAAACACCATATATTTT.

The V and J genes are TRBV30 and TRBJ1-4; 7 bases fit TRBD1. Germline V gene lookup returns CDR1 GTSNPN and CDR2 SVGIG (reference sequence). This CDR3 spans 12 amino acids. Unmatched junction bases numbered 7, after V lost 7 bases and J lost 8 bases. CDR3: CAYDREDEKLFF. The CDR3 DNA reads TGTGCCTACGACAGGGAGGACGAAAAACTGTTTTTT.

The chain couples TRBV6-5 to TRBJ2-2; TRBD2 is a possible D gene (6 bases). From germline, CDR1 is MNHEY and CDR2 SVGAGI. The CDR3 has 15 residues. V lost 0 bases and J lost 6, with 11 bases in between. The CDR3 loop is CASSYSGLGAGELFF. The CDR3, as DNA: TGTGCCAGCAGTTACTCGGGACTCGGGGCCGGGGAGCTGTTTTTT.

A remark on this clone: The sample contains more than one DNA sequence encoding this CDR3. The chain couples TRBV29-1 to TRBJ2-7; 10 bases are a match to TRBD2. This CDR3 is 13 amino acids long. The V segment lost 5 bases and the J segment 2 bases; nucleotides outside the gene matches: 3. The germline V gene encodes CDR1 SQVTM and CDR2 ANQGSEA. CDR3 sequence: CSVRAGGTYEQYF. DNA of the CDR3: TGCAGCGTTCGAGCGGGAGGGACCTACGAGCAGTACTTC.

The gene calls are TRBV5-6 and TRBJ1-4; possibly TRBD1 for D (5 bases). Germline loops: CDR1 SGHDT, CDR2 YYEEEE. V gave up 2 bases and J gave up 2 bases, with 13 bases separating them. The CDR3 spans 16 residues. The CDR3 reads CASSFPGGGTNEKLFF. CDR3 nucleotide sequence: TGTGCCAGCAGCTTTCCCGGGGGAGGCACTAATGAAAAACTGTTTTTT.

The rearrangement uses TRBV27 and TRBJ1-5, with 10 bases identical to TRBD1. In germline, CDR1 is MNHEY, CDR2 SMNVEV (reference sequence). The V gene end was trimmed by 5 bases and the J gene end by 0 bases; junction bases not matched to a gene: 7. CDR3 size: 17 residues. Written as DNA, the CDR3 is TGTGCCAGCAGTAACGACAGGGGGCGGAATAGCAATCAGCCCCAGCATTTT. The encoded protein is CASSNDRGRNSNQPQHF.

This sequence joins TRBV5-1 and TRBJ1-1, with 9 bases identical to TRBD1. This CDR3 has 14 residues. Trimming at V came to 6 bases and at J to 5 bases, leaving 8 bases not matched to a gene. The germline V gene has CDR1 SGHRS and CDR2 YFSETQ. The CDR3 loop reads CASTTGGAWTEAFF. The CDR3, as DNA: TGCGCCAGCACTACAGGGGGCGCGTGGACTGAAGCTTTCTTT.

With respect to this clone: Other DNA sequences within the sample encode an identical CDR3. This chain links TRBV4-1 with TRBJ2-1; the match to TRBD1 covers 7 bases. The J segment lost 4 bases and the V segment lost 0 bases, leaving 6 bases of the junction unmatched. CDR3 length equals 16 residues. The germline gives CDR1 MGHRA, CDR2 YSYEKL. CDR3 in DNA: TGCGCCAGCAGCCAAGACCCCGGGACAGATTACAATGAGCAGTTCTTC. As protein: CASSQDPGTDYNEQFF.

The chain uses TRBV4-2 and TRBJ2-2, with 11 positions matching TRBD2. The germline V gene encodes CDR1 LGHNA and CDR2 YNFKEQ. Germline trimming cut 0 bases from V and 7 bases from J; bases unmatched to any gene: 16. This CDR3 contains 20 residues. This CDR3 is CASSQEWGLAARGPLGELFF. CDR3 bases: TGTGCCAGCAGCCAAGAGTGGGGACTAGCGGCCCGGGGCCCCCTCGGGGAGCTGTTTTTT.

The chain joins TRBV28 to TRBJ1-2; D gene uncertain. V was pared by 7 bases and J by 8 bases, with 14 bases between. CDR3 length: 12 residues. Looked up from germline, CDR1 is MDHEN and CDR2 is SYDVKM. The CDR3 is CASTGKDPGYTF. The CDR3 DNA reads TGTGCCAGCACCGGAAAGGATCCGGGCTACACCTTC.

The chain couples TRBV28 to TRBJ1-1; 7 nucleotides align to TRBD1. J gave up 0 bases and V 1 base, and 5 bases lay outside the gene matches. CDR3 length: 16 amino acids. Germline assignment: CDR1 MDHEN and CDR2 SYDVKM. The CDR3 coding sequence is TGTGCCAGCAGTTTATTCGGCAGGGGGTTGAACACTGAAGCTTTCTTT. As protein: CASSLFGRGLNTEAFF. The variable domain in full, completed from reference TRBV28 and TRBJ1-1, reads DVKVTQSSRYLVKRTGEKVFLECVQDMDHENMFWYRQDPGLGLRLIYFSYDVKMKEKGDIPEGYSVSREKKERFSLILESASTNQTSMYLCASSLFGRGLNTEAFFGQGTRLTVV.